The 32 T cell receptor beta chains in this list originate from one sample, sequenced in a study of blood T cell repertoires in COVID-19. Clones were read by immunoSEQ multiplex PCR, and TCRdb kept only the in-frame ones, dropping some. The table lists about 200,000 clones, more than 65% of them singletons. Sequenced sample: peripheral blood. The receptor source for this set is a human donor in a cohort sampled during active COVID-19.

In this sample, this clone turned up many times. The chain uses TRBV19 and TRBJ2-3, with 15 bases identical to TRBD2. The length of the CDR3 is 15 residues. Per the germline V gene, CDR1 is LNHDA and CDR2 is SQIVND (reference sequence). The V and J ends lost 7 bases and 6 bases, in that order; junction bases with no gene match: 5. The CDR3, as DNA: TGTGCCAGTAACGGACTAGCGGGGGGGGAGGATACGCAGTATTTT. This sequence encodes CASNGLAGGEDTQYF.

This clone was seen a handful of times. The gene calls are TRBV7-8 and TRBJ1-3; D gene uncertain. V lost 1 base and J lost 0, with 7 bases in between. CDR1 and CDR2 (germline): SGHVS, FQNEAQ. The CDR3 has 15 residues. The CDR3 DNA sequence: TGTGCCAGCAGCTTAGGACTGAGCTCTGGAAACACCATATATTTT. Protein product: CASSLGLSSGNTIYF.

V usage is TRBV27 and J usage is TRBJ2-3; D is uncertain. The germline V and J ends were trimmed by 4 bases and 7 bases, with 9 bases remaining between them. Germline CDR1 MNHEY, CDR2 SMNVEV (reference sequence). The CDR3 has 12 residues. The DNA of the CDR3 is TGTGCCAGCAGTTCCGGCGGAAATACGCAGTATTTT. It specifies CASSSGGNTQYF.

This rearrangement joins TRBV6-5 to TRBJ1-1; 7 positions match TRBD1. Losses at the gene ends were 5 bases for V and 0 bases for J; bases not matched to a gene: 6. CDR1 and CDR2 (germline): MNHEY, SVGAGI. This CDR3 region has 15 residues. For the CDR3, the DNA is TGTGCCAGCAGTATCCACGACAGGGTGAACACTGAAGCTTTCTTT. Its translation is CASSIHDRVNTEAFF.

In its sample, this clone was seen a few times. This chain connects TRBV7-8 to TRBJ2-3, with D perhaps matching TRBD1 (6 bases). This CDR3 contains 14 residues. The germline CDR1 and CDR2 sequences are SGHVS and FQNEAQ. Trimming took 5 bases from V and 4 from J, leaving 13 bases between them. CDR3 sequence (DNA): TGTGCCAGCAGCCCACAGGGAGTAGCAGATACGCAGTATTTT. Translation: CASSPQGVADTQYF.

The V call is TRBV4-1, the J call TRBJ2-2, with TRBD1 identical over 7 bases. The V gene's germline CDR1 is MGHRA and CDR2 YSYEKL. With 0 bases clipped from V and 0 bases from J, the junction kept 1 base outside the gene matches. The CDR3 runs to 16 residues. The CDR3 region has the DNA TGCGCCAGCAGCCAAGACCAGGGGGCGAACACCGGGGAGCTGTTTTTT. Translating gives CASSQDQGANTGELFF.

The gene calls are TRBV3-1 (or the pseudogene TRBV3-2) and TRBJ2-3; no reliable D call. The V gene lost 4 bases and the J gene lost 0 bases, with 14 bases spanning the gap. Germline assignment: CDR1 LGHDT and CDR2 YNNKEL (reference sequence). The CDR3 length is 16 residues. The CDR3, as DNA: TGTGCCAGCAGCCTCCGTTTGGTTACAAGCACAGATACGCAGTATTTT. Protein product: CASSLRLVTSTDTQYF.

CDR3 bases: TGTGCCAGCAGTAACCAGGGTGTGGCATGGACCGGGGAGCTGTTTTTT. As protein: CASSNQGVAWTGELFF. This chain uses TRBV6-2 or TRBV6-3 with TRBJ2-2; perhaps TRBD1 as D (5 bases). Per germline, CDR1 MNHEY and CDR2 SVGEGT. V was cut by 5 bases and J by 5 bases, with 18 bases left in between. The CDR3 has 16 residues.

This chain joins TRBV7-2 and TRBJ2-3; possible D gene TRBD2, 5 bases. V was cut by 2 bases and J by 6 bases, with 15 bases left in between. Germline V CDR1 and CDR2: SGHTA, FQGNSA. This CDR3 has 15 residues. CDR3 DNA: TGTGCCAGCAGCTTAACCCCAGTCCGCGGGGATACGCAGTATTTT. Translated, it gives CASSLTPVRGDTQYF.

The CDR3 sequence is CASSYNSLYEQYF. CDR3 sequence (DNA): TGTGCCAGCAGTTACAATAGCTTGTACGAGCAGTACTTC. This chain joins TRBV6-5 and TRBJ2-7; D is ambiguous. Germline CDR1 and CDR2: MNHEY and SVGAGI. The CDR3 contains 13 residues. The ends were cut back, 2 bases at V and 4 bases at J, with 9 bases in the middle.

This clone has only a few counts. Here the CDR3 reads CVSGQGVYNEQFF. The CDR3 DNA follows: TGCGTATCGGGACAGGGGGTGTACAATGAGCAGTTCTTC. V usage is TRBV29-1 and J usage is TRBJ2-1; 11 bases align to TRBD1. CDR1 and CDR2 (germline): SQVTM, ANQGSEA. The CDR3 is 13 residues long.

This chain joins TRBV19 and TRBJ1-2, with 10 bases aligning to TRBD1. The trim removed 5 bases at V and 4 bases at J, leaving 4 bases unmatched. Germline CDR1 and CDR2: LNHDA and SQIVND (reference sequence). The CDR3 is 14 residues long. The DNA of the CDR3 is TGTGCCAGTAGTCGGGACAGGGGAATCTATGGCTACACCTTC. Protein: CASSRDRGIYGYTF.

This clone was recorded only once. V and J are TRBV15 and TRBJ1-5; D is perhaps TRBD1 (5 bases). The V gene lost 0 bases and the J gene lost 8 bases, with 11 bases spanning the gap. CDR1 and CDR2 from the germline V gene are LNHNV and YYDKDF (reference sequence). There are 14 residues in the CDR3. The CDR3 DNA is TGTGCCACCAGCAGAGATGACAGCCCAAAGCCCCAGCATTTT. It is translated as CATSRDDSPKPQHF.

CDR3 sequence reads: CASSPRQGDGANVLTF. CDR3 sequence (DNA): TGTGCCAGCTCACCACGACAGGGGGACGGGGCCAACGTCCTGACTTTC. The gene calls are TRBV18 and TRBJ2-6; 9 positions agree with TRBD1. Germline lookup yields CDR1 KGHSH and CDR2 LQKENI. The CDR3 consists of 16 residues. V lost 1 base to trimming and J lost 4 bases; unmatched junction nucleotides: 2.

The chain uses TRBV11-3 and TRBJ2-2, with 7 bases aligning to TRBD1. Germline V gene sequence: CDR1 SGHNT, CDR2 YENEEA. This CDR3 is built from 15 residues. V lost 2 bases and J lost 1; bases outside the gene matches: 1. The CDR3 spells CASSLYRGNTGELFF. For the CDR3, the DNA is TGTGCCAGCAGCTTATACAGGGGGAACACCGGGGAGCTGTTTTTT.

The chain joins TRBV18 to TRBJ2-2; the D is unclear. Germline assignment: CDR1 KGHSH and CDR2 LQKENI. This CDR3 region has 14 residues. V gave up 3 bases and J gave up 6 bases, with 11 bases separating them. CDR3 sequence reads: CASSPGASPGELFF. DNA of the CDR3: TGTGCCAGCTCACCCGGAGCTAGTCCCGGGGAGCTGTTTTTT.

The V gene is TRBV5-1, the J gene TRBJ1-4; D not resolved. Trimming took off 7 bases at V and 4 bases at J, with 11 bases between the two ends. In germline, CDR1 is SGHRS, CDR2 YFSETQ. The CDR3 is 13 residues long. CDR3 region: CASRAGFNEKLFF. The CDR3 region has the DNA TGCGCCAGCCGGGCGGGGTTTAATGAAAAACTGTTTTTT.

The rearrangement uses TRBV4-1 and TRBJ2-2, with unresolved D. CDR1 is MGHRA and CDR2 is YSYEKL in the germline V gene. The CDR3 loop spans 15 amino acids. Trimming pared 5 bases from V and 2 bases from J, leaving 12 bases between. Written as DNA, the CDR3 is TGCGCCAGCAGCGACATGAATCAAAACACCGGGGAGCTGTTTTTT. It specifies CASSDMNQNTGELFF.

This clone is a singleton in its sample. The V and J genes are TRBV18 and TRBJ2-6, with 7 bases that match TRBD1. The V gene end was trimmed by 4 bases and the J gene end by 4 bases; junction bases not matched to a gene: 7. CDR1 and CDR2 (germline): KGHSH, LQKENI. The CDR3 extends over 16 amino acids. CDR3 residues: CASSQNRGLGANVLTF. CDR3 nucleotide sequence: TGTGCCAGCTCACAAAACAGGGGCCTGGGGGCCAACGTCCTGACTTTC.

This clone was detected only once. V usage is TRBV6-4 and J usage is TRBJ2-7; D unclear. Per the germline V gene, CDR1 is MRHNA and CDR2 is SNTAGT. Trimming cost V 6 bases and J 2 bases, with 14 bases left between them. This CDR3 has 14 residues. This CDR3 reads CASSDEPRAYEQYF. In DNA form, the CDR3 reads TGTGCCAGCAGCGACGAGCCCCGGGCCTACGAGCAGTACTTC.

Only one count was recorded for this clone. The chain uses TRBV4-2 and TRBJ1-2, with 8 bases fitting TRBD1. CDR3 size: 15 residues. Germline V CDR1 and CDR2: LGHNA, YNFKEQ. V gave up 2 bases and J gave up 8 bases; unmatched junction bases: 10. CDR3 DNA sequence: TGTGCCAGCAGCCAAACGAACGACAGGGGTTACGGCTACACCTTC. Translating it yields CASSQTNDRGYGYTF.

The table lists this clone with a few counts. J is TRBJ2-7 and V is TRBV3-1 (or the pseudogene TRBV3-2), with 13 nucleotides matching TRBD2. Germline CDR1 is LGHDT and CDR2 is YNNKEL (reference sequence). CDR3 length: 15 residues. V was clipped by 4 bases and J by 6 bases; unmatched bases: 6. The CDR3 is CASSLGTSGIVEQYF. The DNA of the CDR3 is TGTGCCAGCAGCCTCGGGACTAGCGGGATCGTCGAGCAGTACTTC.

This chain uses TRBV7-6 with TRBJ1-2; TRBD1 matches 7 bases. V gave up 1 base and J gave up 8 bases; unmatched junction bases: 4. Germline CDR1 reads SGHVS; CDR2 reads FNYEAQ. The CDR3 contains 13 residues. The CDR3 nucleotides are TGTGCCAGCAGCTTAGTACAGGGGAGCGGCTACACCTTC. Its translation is CASSLVQGSGYTF. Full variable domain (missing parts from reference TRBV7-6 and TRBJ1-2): GAGVSQSPRYKVTKRGQDVALRCDPISGHVSLYWYRQALGQGPEFLTYFNYEAQQDKSGLPNDRFSAERPEGSISTLTIQRTEQRDSAMYRCASSLVQGSGYTFGSGTRLTVV.

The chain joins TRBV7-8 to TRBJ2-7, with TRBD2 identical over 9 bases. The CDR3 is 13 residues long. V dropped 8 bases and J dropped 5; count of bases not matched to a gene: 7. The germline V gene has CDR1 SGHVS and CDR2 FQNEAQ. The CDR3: CASGGRVLNEQYF. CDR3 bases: TGTGCCAGCGGCGGGAGGGTCTTGAACGAGCAGTACTTC. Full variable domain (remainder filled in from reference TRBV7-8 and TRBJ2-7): GAGVSQSPRYKVAKRGQDVALRCDPISGHVSLFWYQQALGQGPEFLTYFQNEAQLDKSGLPSDRFFAERPEGSVSTLKIQRTQQEDSAVYLCASGGRVLNEQYFGPGTRLTVT.

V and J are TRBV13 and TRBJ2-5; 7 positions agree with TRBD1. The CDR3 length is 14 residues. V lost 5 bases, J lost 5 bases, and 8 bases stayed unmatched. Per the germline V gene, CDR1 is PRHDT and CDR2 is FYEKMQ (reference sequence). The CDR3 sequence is CASSQGDRAETQYF. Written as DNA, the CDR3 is TGTGCCAGCAGCCAAGGCGACAGGGCGGAGACCCAGTACTTC.

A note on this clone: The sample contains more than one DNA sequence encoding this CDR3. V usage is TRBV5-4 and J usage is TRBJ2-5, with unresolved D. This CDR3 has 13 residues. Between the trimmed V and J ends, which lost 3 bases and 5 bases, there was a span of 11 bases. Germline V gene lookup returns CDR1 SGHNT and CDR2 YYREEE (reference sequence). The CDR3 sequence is CASSSPPGETQYF. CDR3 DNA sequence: TGTGCCAGCAGCTCACCGCCCGGTGAGACCCAGTACTTC.

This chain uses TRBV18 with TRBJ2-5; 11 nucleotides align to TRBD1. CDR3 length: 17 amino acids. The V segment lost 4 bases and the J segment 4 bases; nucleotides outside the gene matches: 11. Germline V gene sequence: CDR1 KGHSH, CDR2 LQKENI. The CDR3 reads CASSLSGQGAIRETQYF. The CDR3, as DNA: TGTGCCAGCTCACTTTCTGGACAGGGGGCGATACGAGAGACCCAGTACTTC.

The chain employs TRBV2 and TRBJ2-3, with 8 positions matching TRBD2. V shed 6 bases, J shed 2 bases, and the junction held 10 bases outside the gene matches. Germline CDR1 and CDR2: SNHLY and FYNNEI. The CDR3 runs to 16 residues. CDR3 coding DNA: TGTGCCAGCAGGAGCGGTACTAGCGGATACACAGATACGCAGTATTTT. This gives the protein CASRSGTSGYTDTQYF.

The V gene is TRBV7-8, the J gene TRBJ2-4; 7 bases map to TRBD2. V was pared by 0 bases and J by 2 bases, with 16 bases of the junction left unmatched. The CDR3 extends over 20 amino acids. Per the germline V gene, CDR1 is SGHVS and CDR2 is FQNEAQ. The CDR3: CASSLAPPSGPPYTKNIQYF. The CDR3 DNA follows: TGTGCCAGCAGCTTAGCGCCCCCTAGCGGACCGCCGTATACCAAAAACATTCAGTACTTC.

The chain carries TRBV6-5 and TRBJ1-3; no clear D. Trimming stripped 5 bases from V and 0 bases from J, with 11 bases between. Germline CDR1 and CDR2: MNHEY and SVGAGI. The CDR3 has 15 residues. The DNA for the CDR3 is TGTGCCAGCAGTCGAAGTTCAGACTCTGGAAACACCATATATTTT. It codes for CASSRSSDSGNTIYF.

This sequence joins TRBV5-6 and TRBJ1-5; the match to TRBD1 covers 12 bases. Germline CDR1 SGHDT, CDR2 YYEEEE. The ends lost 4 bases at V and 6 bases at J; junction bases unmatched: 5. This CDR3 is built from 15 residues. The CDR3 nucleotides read TGTGCCAGCAGCCCCTGGGACAGGGGGCGTCAGCCCCAGCATTTT. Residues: CASSPWDRGRQPQHF.

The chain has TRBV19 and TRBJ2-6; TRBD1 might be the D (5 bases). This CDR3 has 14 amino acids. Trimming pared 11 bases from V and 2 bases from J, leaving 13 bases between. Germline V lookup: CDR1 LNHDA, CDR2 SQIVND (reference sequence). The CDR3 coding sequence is TGTGCCGGCTCCCGGACAACTGGGGCCAACGTCCTGACTTTC. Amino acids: CAGSRTTGANVLTF.